Following are 17 T cell receptor beta chains from one sample sequenced in a study of blood T cell repertoires in COVID-19. TCRdb keeps only in-frame clones here, not all; method: immunoSEQ multiplex PCR. Among about 64,000 clones listed, approximately 75% were seen once. Sequenced sample: peripheral blood. The receptors derive from an elderly man with acute or convalescent COVID-19.

The chain recombines TRBV18 with TRBJ2-7, with TRBD2 as a possible D gene (5 bases). The CDR3 is 14 amino acids. Trimming took 2 bases from V and 3 from J, leaving 11 bases between them. CDR1 is KGHSH, CDR2 LQKENI, per germline. The CDR3 protein is CASSPSGRFYEQYF. The CDR3 DNA sequence: TGTGCCAGCTCACCAAGCGGCAGATTCTACGAGCAGTACTTC.

The J gene is TRBJ1-3, the V gene TRBV2; D call uncertain. V dropped 4 bases and J dropped 0 bases, with 7 bases sitting between them. The CDR3 is made up of 14 amino acids. Germline CDR1 SNHLY, CDR2 FYNNEI. The CDR3, as DNA: TGTGCCAGCAGTGTGGGAGACTCTGGAAACACCATATATTTT. It yields the protein CASSVGDSGNTIYF.

The chain combines TRBV5-1 with TRBJ1-3; D is unclear. Looked up from germline, CDR1 is SGHRS and CDR2 is YFSETQ. This CDR3 spans 13 amino acids. V was cut by 1 base and J by 4 bases, with 6 bases left in between. CDR3 protein: CASSLWQGNTIYF. The CDR3 bases are TGCGCCAGCAGCTTGTGGCAGGGAAACACCATATATTTT.

This chain uses TRBV6-1 with TRBJ1-1, with 12 bases identical to TRBD1. The junction had 8 bases not matched to a gene; V was cut back by 4 bases and J by 5 bases. CDR1 is MNHNS, CDR2 SASEGT, per germline. The CDR3 sequence is 16 residues long. CDR3 DNA: TGTGCCAGCAGTGTCCCGGGACAGGGGGCAACGACTGAAGCTTTCTTT. Translation: CASSVPGQGATTEAFF.

The CDR3 nucleotides are TGTGCCACCACCTCTCGGCCCCAGCATTTT. Its translation is CATTSRPQHF. The chain combines TRBV24-1 with TRBJ1-5; D is ambiguous. The germline CDR1 and CDR2 sequences are KGHDR and SFDVKD. This CDR3 region has 10 residues. The V and J ends lost 8 bases and 9 bases respectively, with 7 bases between them.

The chain employs TRBV2 and TRBJ1-2; a weak D match, TRBD1 (6 bases). Germline lookup yields CDR1 SNHLY and CDR2 FYNNEI. The CDR3 totals 14 residues. Trimming removed 8 bases at V and 3 bases at J, with 16 bases between. The CDR3 DNA follows: TGTGCCAGCGCCAAGGTCAGGGGTCACTATGGCTACACCTTC. This codes for CASAKVRGHYGYTF.

The gene calls are TRBV5-4 and TRBJ1-4; possible D gene TRBD1, 6 bases. The CDR3 totals 13 residues. Germline CDR1 is SGHNT and CDR2 is YYREEE (reference sequence). Trimming removed 7 bases from V and 4 bases from J, with 11 bases in between. CDR3 in DNA: TGTGCCAGCTCGACAGGAATTAATGAAAAACTGTTTTTT. Translation gives CASSTGINEKLFF.

The rearrangement links TRBV3-1 (or the pseudogene TRBV3-2) to TRBJ2-1, with 8 bases aligning to TRBD1. Germline V gene data show CDR1 as LGHDT and CDR2 as YNNKEL (reference sequence). V gave up 1 base and J gave up 2 bases; unmatched junction bases: 4. The CDR3 sequence is 16 residues long. The CDR3 sequence: CASSQARDRPYNEQFF. The DNA of the CDR3 is TGTGCCAGCAGCCAAGCCCGGGACAGGCCCTACAATGAGCAGTTCTTC.

The chain carries TRBV9 and TRBJ2-5; possibly TRBD1 for D (5 bases). Between the trimmed V and J ends, which lost 1 base and 2 bases, there was a span of 9 bases. Germline V CDR1 and CDR2: SGDLS, YYNGEE. CDR3 size: 14 residues. CDR3 region: CASSVLDSQETQYF. The CDR3 DNA follows: TGTGCCAGCAGCGTATTAGACAGTCAAGAGACCCAGTACTTC. Complete variable domain (other parts from reference TRBV9 and TRBJ2-5): DSGVTQTPKHLITATGQRVTLRCSPRSGDLSVYWYQQSLDQGLQFLIQYYNGEERAKGNILERFSAQQFPDLHSELNLSSLELGDSALYFCASSVLDSQETQYFGPGTRLLVL.

By share of the sample, this clone is medium-sized (0.01 to 0.1%). The chain has TRBV18 and TRBJ2-3; D perhaps matches TRBD2 (6 bases). Germline CDR1 reads KGHSH; CDR2 reads LQKENI. The CDR3 loop spans 15 amino acids. The germline V and J ends were trimmed by 6 bases and 4 bases, with 17 bases remaining between them. CDR3 in amino acids: CASSPVEREADTQYF. The CDR3 DNA reads as TGTGCCAGCTCCCCAGTTGAGAGGGAGGCAGATACGCAGTATTTT.

The V gene is TRBV4-2, the J gene TRBJ2-2; 7 bases agree with TRBD1. Germline loops: CDR1 LGHNA, CDR2 YNFKEQ. CDR3 length: 17 amino acids. Trimming took 3 bases from V and 6 from J; bases not matched to a gene: 13. CDR3 nucleotide sequence: TGTGCCAGCAGCCAGGATACAGGGGATTTTGGACCCGGGGAGCTGTTTTTT. This sequence encodes CASSQDTGDFGPGELFF.

This clone was seen a single time. The rearrangement links TRBV18 to TRBJ2-4; 7 nucleotides match TRBD2. V shed 2 bases and J 0 bases; nucleotides not matched to a gene: 7. Germline CDR1 is KGHSH and CDR2 is LQKENI. The CDR3 loop spans 17 amino acids. CDR3 residues: CASSPYSSGVAKNIQYF. In DNA, the CDR3 is TGTGCCAGCTCACCATATTCTAGCGGAGTAGCCAAAAACATTCAGTACTTC.

In its sample, this clone was seen a few times. CDR3 region: CASSPELYGELFF. In nucleotides, the CDR3 is TGTGCCAGCAGCCCCGAGTTGTACGGGGAGCTGTTTTTT. The chain carries TRBV12-3 or TRBV12-4 and TRBJ2-2; no clear D gene. The V gene lost 6 bases and the J gene lost 7 bases, with 12 bases spanning the gap. The CDR3 sequence is 13 residues long.

The CDR3 is CASSSGLGDEQFF. CDR3 sequence (DNA): TGTGCCAGCAGCTCCGGACTAGGGGATGAGCAGTTCTTC. The gene calls are TRBV3-1 (or the pseudogene TRBV3-2) and TRBJ2-1; the match to TRBD2 covers 7 bases. The trim removed 5 bases at V and 8 bases at J, leaving 6 bases unmatched. The CDR3 length is 13 residues. Germline V gene sequence: CDR1 LGHDT, CDR2 YNNKEL (reference sequence).

V usage is TRBV5-8 and J usage is TRBJ2-3, with no clear D. Germline assignment: CDR1 SGHTS and CDR2 YDEGEE. V lost 4 bases and J 2 bases, leaving 17 bases between the germline ends. This CDR3 has 16 amino acids. CDR3 loop: CASSPTAALHTDTQYF. Here the CDR3 DNA reads TGTGCCAGCAGCCCCACCGCGGCTTTACACACAGATACGCAGTATTTT. The whole variable domain, remainder taken from reference TRBV5-8 and TRBJ2-3, is EAGVTQSPTHLIKTRGQQATLRCSPISGHTSVYWYQQALGLGLQFLLWYDEGEERNRGNFPPRFSGRQFPNYSSELNVNALELEDSALYLCASSPTAALHTDTQYFGPGTRLTVL.

This clone was seen a few times. The chain couples TRBV6-1 to TRBJ1-2; D gene ambiguous. Per germline, CDR1 MNHNS and CDR2 SASEGT. The CDR3 has 13 residues. The V and J ends lost 1 base and 4 bases respectively, with 7 bases between them. The CDR3 loop reads CASSEDPGYGYTF. DNA for the CDR3: TGTGCCAGCAGTGAAGATCCAGGCTATGGCTACACCTTC.

V and J are TRBV5-1 and TRBJ2-5; 11 positions agree with TRBD1. J gave up 4 bases and V 3 bases, and 5 bases lay outside the gene matches. CDR3 length: 15 amino acids. CDR1 SGHRS and CDR2 YFSETQ come from the germline V gene. The CDR3 sequence: CASSYSGTGGETQYF. The CDR3 bases are TGCGCCAGCAGCTACTCCGGGACAGGGGGAGAGACCCAGTACTTC.